This T cell receptor (beta chain) was observed in a study of T cell responses to AZD1222 COVID-19 vaccine. Overall study findings and caveats: Vaccine-associated CD4 TCRs spanned spike, dominant at 160-218 and 743-854. Every sample of the repertoires postdated the peak T cell response.

Assay: immunoSEQ multiplex PCR; the TCRdb copy retains only in-frame clones and omits some. The sample has 200,000 or so clones; 93% are singletons. Comment on this clone: Its antigen is as yet unknown.

V gave up 0 bases and J gave up 14 bases, with 17 bases separating them. Per the germline V gene, CDR1 is LGHDT and CDR2 is YNNKEL (reference sequence). This CDR3 region has 15 residues. The sequencing here drew on peripheral blood, taken 28 days after the second AZD1222 dose. The source is an adult who received the AZD1222 COVID-19 vaccine. V usage is TRBV3-1 (or the pseudogene TRBV3-2) and J usage is TRBJ1-6; tentatively, D is TRBD1 (5 bases). The CDR3 DNA reads as TGTGCCAGCAGCCAAGAAGATCGGTCAAGGGGATCCCTCCACTTT. Protein: CASSQEDRSRGSLHF.